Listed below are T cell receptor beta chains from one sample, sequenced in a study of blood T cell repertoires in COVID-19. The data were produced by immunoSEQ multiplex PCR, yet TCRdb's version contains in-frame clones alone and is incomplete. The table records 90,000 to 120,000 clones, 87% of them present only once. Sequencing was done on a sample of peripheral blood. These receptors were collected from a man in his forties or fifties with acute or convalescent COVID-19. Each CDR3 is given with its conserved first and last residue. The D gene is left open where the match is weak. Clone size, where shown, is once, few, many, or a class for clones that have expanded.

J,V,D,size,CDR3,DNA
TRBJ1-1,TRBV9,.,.,CASSVDRVDEAFF,TGTGCCAGCAGCGTAGACAGGGTTGATGAAGCTTTCTTT
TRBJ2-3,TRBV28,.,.,CASSSLRGGTQYF,TGTGCCAGCAGTTCACTAAGGGGAGGAACGCAGTATTTT
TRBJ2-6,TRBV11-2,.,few,CASSLDRAGANVLTF,TGTGCCAGCAGCTTAGACAGGGCTGGGGCCAACGTCCTGACTTTC
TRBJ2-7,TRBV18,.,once,CASSSTGSYEQYF,TGTGCCAGCTCGTCCACAGGGTCCTACGAGCAGTACTTC
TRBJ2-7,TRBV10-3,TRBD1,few,CAISESTGGRAYEQYF,TGTGCCATCAGTGAGTCGACAGGGGGGAGGGCCTACGAGCAGTACTTC
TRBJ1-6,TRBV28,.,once,CASLRDSTYNSPLHF,TGTGCCAGCCTTCGAGACTCCACCTATAATTCACCCCTCCACTTT
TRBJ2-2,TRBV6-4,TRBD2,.,CASSPFSGMETGELFF,TGTGCCAGCAGCCCCTTTAGCGGGATGGAGACCGGGGAGCTGTTTTTT
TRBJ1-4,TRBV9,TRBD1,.,CASSVGRWGQGNEKLFF,TGTGCCAGCAGCGTAGGTCGGTGGGGACAGGGGAATGAAAAACTGTTTTTT
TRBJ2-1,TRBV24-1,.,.,CATSYQGEQFF,TGTGCCACCAGTTACCAGGGTGAGCAGTTCTTC
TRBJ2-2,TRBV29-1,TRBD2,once,CSVAGGTNRVTGELFF,TGCAGCGTTGCCGGGGGGACTAACCGGGTCACCGGGGAGCTGTTTTTT
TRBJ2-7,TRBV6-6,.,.,CASSYSPSYEQYF,TGTGCCAGCAGTTACTCACCTAGCTACGAGCAGTACTTC
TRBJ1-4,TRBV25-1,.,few,CASSDSESTAANEKLFF,TGTGCCAGCAGTGATTCGGAGTCGACAGCTGCAAATGAAAAACTGTTTTTT
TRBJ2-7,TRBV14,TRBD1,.,CASSQGTGHNEQYF,TGTGCCAGCAGCCAAGGGACAGGGCACAACGAGCAGTACTTC
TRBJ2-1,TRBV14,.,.,CASSRIVGSSYNEQFF,TGTGCCAGCAGCCGAATCGTGGGGAGCTCCTACAATGAGCAGTTCTTC
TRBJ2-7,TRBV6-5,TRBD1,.,CASSLTGVDEQYF,TGTGCCAGCAGCCTCACAGGGGTAGACGAGCAGTACTTC
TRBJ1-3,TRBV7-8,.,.,CASSPGTLGNTIYF,TGTGCCAGCAGCCCCGGGACATTAGGAAACACCATATATTTT
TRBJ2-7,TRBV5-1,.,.,CASSLGRTQNYEQYF,TGCGCCAGCAGCTTGGGTCGGACACAAAACTACGAGCAGTACTTC
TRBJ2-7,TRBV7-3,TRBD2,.,CASSLRNGTSGSYEQYF,TGTGCCAGCAGCTTGAGGAACGGGACTAGCGGGAGCTACGAGCAGTACTTC
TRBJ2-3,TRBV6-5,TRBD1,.,CASSYADRGITDTQYF,TGTGCCAGCAGTTACGCGGACAGGGGAATCACAGATACGCAGTATTTT
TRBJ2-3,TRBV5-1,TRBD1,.,CASSFGQGGTDTQYF,TGCGCCAGCAGCTTCGGACAGGGTGGCACAGATACGCAGTATTTT